These T cell receptor beta chains were read from a single sample in a study of human T cells and chemical hapten exposure. Each CDR3 protein gets one entry after TCRdb re-called the RACE reads with MiXCR. Of approximately 370,000 distinct CDR3 sequences detected, around 5.5% appear once; the ten largest clones hold around 8.8%. The sample here was whole blood, taken in connection with sensitization to the hapten diphenylcyclopropenone (DPC). These receptors all come from a woman between 18 and 29 years old with alopecia areata. Some clones in this sample may be carry-over from other donors' samples. Both conserved end residues are part of each CDR3. The order of the fields is V gene, D gene, clone size, J gene, CDR3 DNA, CDR3 protein. D genes are given only for firm matches. The listing skips clone size in some rows; elsewhere it reads once, few, many or a size class.

TRBV4-2	.	many	TRBJ2-5	TGTGCCAGCAGCCAAGGCGAGGGGCGCGGGGAGACCCAGTACTTC	CASSQGEGRGETQYF
TRBV4-2	TRBD1	.	TRBJ2-7	TGTGCCAGCAGTCAGACAGGGGGCGGCTACGAGCAGTACTTC	CASSQTGGGYEQYF
TRBV6-2/TRBV6-3	TRBD1	many	TRBJ1-1	TGTGCCAGCGTGGACAGGGGAGGGTGGACTGAAGCTTTCTTT	CASVDRGGWTEAFF
TRBV6-6	TRBD1	many	TRBJ1-2	TGTGCCAGCAGTTACGGACAGGTTTCCTATGGCTACACCTTC	CASSYGQVSYGYTF
TRBV20-1	TRBD2	many	TRBJ2-3	TGCAGTGCATCTAGCGGGAGCACAGATACGCAGTATTTT	CSASSGSTDTQYF
TRBV29-1	.	many	TRBJ1-1	TGCAGCGTTGACGGGGGGGCATTTGACACTGAAGCTTTCTTT	CSVDGGAFDTEAFF
TRBV18	.	few	TRBJ2-6	TGTGCCAGCTCACCGCAACAGTCGGATGGGGCCAACGTCCTGACTTTC	CASSPQQSDGANVLTF
TRBV6-2/TRBV6-3	TRBD1	many	TRBJ2-2	TGTGCCAGCAGTGCCGACAGGGGCGATAACACCGGGGAGCTGTTTTTT	CASSADRGDNTGELFF
TRBV20-1	.	many	TRBJ1-1	TGCAGTGCTAGAGCAGAGGTTAACACTGAAGCTTTCTTT	CSARAEVNTEAFF
TRBV5-1	TRBD1	many	TRBJ2-2	TGCGCCAGCAGCTTGATGGGACAGGGGGCAACCGGGGAGCTGTTTTTT	CASSLMGQGATGELFF
TRBV7-2	.	many	TRBJ2-1	TGTGCCAGCAGCGAGGACAGCTACAATGAGCAGTTCTTC	CASSEDSYNEQFF
TRBV5-4	.	many	TRBJ1-3	TGTGCCAGCAGCTTGCAGGGTCCTGGAAACACCATATATTTT	CASSLQGPGNTIYF
TRBV9	.	many	TRBJ2-7	TGTGCCAGCAGCCCTACCGGACAGACTTACGAGCAGTACTTC	CASSPTGQTYEQYF
TRBV10-3	TRBD2	.	TRBJ2-1	TGTGCCATCAGTGGTATGAGCGGGGGGCCTGACAATGAGCAGTTCTTC	CAISGMSGGPDNEQFF
TRBV4-2	.	.	TRBJ2-7	TGTGCCAGCAGCCAAGACCCCGACAAGACGGTCGAAGACTACGAGCAGTACTTC	CASSQDPDKTVEDYEQYF
TRBV28	TRBD1	few	TRBJ1-5	TGTGCCAGCACCCAGGGGGCGCAGCCCCAGCATTTT	CASTQGAQPQHF
TRBV7-2	.	many	TRBJ1-5	TGTGCCAGCAGCTTCACTCCGGGGACCTATCAGCCCCAGCATTTT	CASSFTPGTYQPQHF
TRBV20-1	.	few	TRBJ1-2	TGCAGTGCTAGAGGCTGGGTTCCTTATGGCTACACCTTC	CSARGWVPYGYTF
TRBV5-1	TRBD1	many	TRBJ1-1	TGCGCCAGCAGCCCGGGGGACAGGGGGACTGAAGCTTTCTTT	CASSPGDRGTEAFF
TRBV5-4	.	few	TRBJ2-7	TGTGCCAGCAGCTTGGATGGGGGGCTCTACGAGCAGTACTTC	CASSLDGGLYEQYF
TRBV24-1	TRBD2	many	TRBJ2-3	TGTGCCACCAGCAGCGGGGGGGCAGATACGCAGTATTTT	CATSSGGADTQYF
TRBV4-3	TRBD2	many	TRBJ2-3	TGCGCCAGCAGCCCCCGAGGAGCTAGCGGGGGGAGGAGAGGCACAGATACGCAGTATTTT	CASSPRGASGGRRGTDTQYF
TRBV28	.	.	TRBJ2-7	TGTGCCAGCAGTTTGATTGGGGACAACACCTACGAGCAGTACTTC	CASSLIGDNTYEQYF
TRBV5-5	.	.	TRBJ1-3	TGTGCCAGCAGCTATGAATTTGGGGACTTCTCTGGAAACACCATATATTTT	CASSYEFGDFSGNTIYF
TRBV3-1	TRBD1	.	TRBJ1-1	TGTGCCAGCAGGGGACAGGCCACTGAAGCTTTCTTT	CASRGQATEAFF
TRBV5-6	TRBD2	many	TRBJ2-3	TGTGCCAGCAGCTGGGCGACTAGCGGGCTCACAGATACGCAGTATTTT	CASSWATSGLTDTQYF
TRBV21-1	.	.	TRBJ2-1	TGTGCCAGCAGCATTCAGACAAATCCAGGAAATGAGCAGTTCTTC	CASSIQTNPGNEQFF
TRBV29-1	.	many	TRBJ1-3	TGCAGCGTTGAAAAGGCGGTAGGAAACACCATATATTTT	CSVEKAVGNTIYF
TRBV7-2	.	many	TRBJ2-3	TGTGCCAGCAGCTTTGGGCTAGTGGCCGATACGCAGTATTTT	CASSFGLVADTQYF
TRBV4-3	.	many	TRBJ1-1	TGCGCCAGCAGCCAATCCGACAGTTACGCTTTCTTT	CASSQSDSYAFF
TRBV4-3	.	.	TRBJ2-5	TGCGCCAGCAGCCAAACATTTGGCGACCGAATGGAGACCCAGTACTTC	CASSQTFGDRMETQYF
TRBV7-2	.	few	TRBJ2-6	TGTGCCAGCAGCTTATGGGGGACCGTCTCTGGGGCCAACGTCCTGACTTTC	CASSLWGTVSGANVLTF
TRBV20-1	.	.	TRBJ2-7	TGCAGTGCTATTCTGACAGTTACGGCCTACGAGCAGTACTTC	CSAILTVTAYEQYF
TRBV4-3	TRBD2	.	TRBJ2-3	TGCGCCAGCAGCCAACAAGCGGGGGGGCTTCAAGATACGCAGTATTTT	CASSQQAGGLQDTQYF
TRBV27	TRBD1	.	TRBJ2-7	TGTGCCAGCAGTTTAAGGGACAGGTCCTACGAGCAGTACTTC	CASSLRDRSYEQYF
TRBV4-2	.	.	TRBJ1-1	TGTGCCAGCAGCCAAGATACTCAGTACACTGAAGCTTTCTTT	CASSQDTQYTEAFF
TRBV11-2	.	.	TRBJ2-3	TGTGCCAGCCGATCCCGGGACACGTCCACAGATACGCAGTATTTT	CASRSRDTSTDTQYF
TRBV18	.	many	TRBJ2-3	TGTGCCAGCTCACCCCAAAGGGGCCCCACAGATACGCAGTATTTT	CASSPQRGPTDTQYF
TRBV5-1	TRBD2	few	TRBJ2-5	TGCGCCAGCAGCGTCGGGACTAGCGGACAAGAGACCCAGTACTTC	CASSVGTSGQETQYF